The present entry profiles one T cell receptor (beta chain) with its context. Antigen: not known. This sample was taken from a study of response to subunit inactivated influenza vaccine. Whole-study results and caveats: Few additional T cells are recruited per seasonal influenza vaccination, authors suggested.

Germline V gives CDR1 SEHNR, CDR2 FQNEAQ (reference sequence). The CDR3 sequence is 14 residues long. V shed 3 bases and J 7 bases; nucleotides not matched to a gene: 3. TCRdb processed the RT-PCR reads anew with MiXCR; each CDR3 protein has one entry. Of about 800,000 distinct CDR3 sequences listed, less than 25% were seen once; the top ten hold roughly 10%. This TCR was recovered from a man in his fifties or sixties who received an inactivated influenza vaccine. The sample consisted of PBMCs from blood, taken around 5 days after vaccination. The chain links TRBV7-9 to TRBJ1-6; TRBD1 matches at 7 bases. CDR3 nucleotides: TGTGCCAGCAGCTTGACAGGGCCCAATTCACCCCTCCACTTT. Translating it yields CASSLTGPNSPLHF.